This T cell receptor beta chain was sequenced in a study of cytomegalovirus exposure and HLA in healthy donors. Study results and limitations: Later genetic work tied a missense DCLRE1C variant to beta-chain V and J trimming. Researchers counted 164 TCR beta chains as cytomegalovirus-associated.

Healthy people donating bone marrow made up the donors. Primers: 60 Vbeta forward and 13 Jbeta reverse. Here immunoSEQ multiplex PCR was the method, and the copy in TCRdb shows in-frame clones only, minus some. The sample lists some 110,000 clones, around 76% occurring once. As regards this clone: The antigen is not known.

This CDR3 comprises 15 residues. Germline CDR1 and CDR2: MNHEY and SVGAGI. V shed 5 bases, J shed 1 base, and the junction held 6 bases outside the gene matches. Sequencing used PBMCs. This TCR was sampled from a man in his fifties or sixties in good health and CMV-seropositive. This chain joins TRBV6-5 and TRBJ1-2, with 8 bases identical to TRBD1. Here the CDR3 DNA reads TGTGCCAGCAGTCGGACAGGGACCTTTAACTATGGCTACACCTTC. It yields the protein CASSRTGTFNYGYTF.